Presented here are 12 T cell receptor beta chains from one specimen sequenced in a study of T-cell reconstitution after alpha-beta-depleted transplantation in children. A library of TCRbeta sequences, prepared with unique molecular identifiers, was generated. TCRdb reprocessed the PCR reads via MiXCR and lists one record per CDR3 protein. The sample includes 350,000 to 400,000 distinct CDR3 sequences, around 20% of them seen just once. Sequencing used PBMCs from the stem cell graft donor, obtained from the stem cell graft. The source of these receptors is a human donor who donated a stem cell graft to a child with acute myeloid leukemia.

This clonotype was detected a few times. This chain uses TRBV5-6 with TRBJ2-3; possible D gene TRBD2, 5 bases. The germline CDR1 and CDR2 sequences are SGHDT and YYEEEE. The length of the CDR3 is 14 residues. The ends were cut back, 2 bases at V and 2 bases at J, with 9 bases in the middle. The CDR3 here is CASSLAGNTDTQYF. CDR3 in DNA: TGTGCCAGCAGCTTAGCCGGGAACACAGATACGCAGTATTTT. Using reference TRBV5-6 and TRBJ2-3 for the parts outside the CDR3, the full variable domain is DAGVTQSPTHLIKTRGQQVTLRCSPKSGHDTVSWYQQALGQGPQFIFQYYEEEERQRGNFPDRFSGHQFPNYSSELNVNALLLGDSALYLCASSLAGNTDTQYFGPGTRLTVL.

The J gene is TRBJ1-2, the V gene TRBV20-1; D is possibly TRBD1 (5 bases). V was pared by 6 bases and J by 8 bases, with 19 bases between. CDR1 DFQATT and CDR2 SNEGSKA come from the germline V gene (reference sequence). The CDR3 runs to 13 residues. The CDR3 reads CSAPPGGERGYTF. The CDR3 DNA sequence: TGCAGTGCCCCCCCGGGAGGGGAGAGAGGCTACACCTTC.

The chain employs TRBV30 and TRBJ2-7; D is uncertain. There are 15 residues in the CDR3. The germline V gene has CDR1 GTSNPN and CDR2 SVGIG (reference sequence). V was pared by 2 bases and J by 5 bases, with 19 bases between. This CDR3 reads CAWSPNQRTRNEQYF. CDR3 nucleotide sequence: TGTGCCTGGAGTCCGAATCAAAGGACCCGCAACGAGCAGTACTTC.

As DNA, the CDR3 is TGTGCCAGCAGCTTAGCCGGGTTTTGGAACGAGCAGTACTTC. Translated: CASSLAGFWNEQYF. The chain uses TRBV7-2 and TRBJ2-7; unclear D gene. Germline lookup yields CDR1 SGHTA and CDR2 FQGNSA. The CDR3 extends over 14 amino acids. V lost 0 bases and J lost 5, with 11 bases in between.

This clonotype was seen repeatedly, ten times or more. The chain has TRBV29-1 and TRBJ2-1; maybe TRBD2 (5 bases). CDR1 SQVTM and CDR2 ANQGSEA come from the germline V gene. V lost 5 bases and J lost 8, with 13 bases in between. The CDR3 sequence is 12 residues long. CDR3 sequence reads: CSVTRTVDEQFF. In nucleotides, the CDR3 is TGCAGCGTTACCCGGACTGTGGATGAGCAGTTCTTC.

V gene TRBV7-2 combines with J gene TRBJ1-1; tentative D call: TRBD1 (5 bases). V lost 1 base and J lost 1, with 10 bases in between. The CDR3 has 15 amino acids. In germline, CDR1 is SGHTA, CDR2 FQGNSA. CDR3 amino acids: CASSLGGGQNTEAFF. CDR3 bases: TGTGCCAGCAGCTTAGGGGGAGGACAGAACACTGAAGCTTTCTTT.

This clonotype turned up a few times. V usage is TRBV12-3 or TRBV12-4 and J usage is TRBJ2-5; TRBD1 aligns across 7 bases. V was clipped by 6 bases and J by 2 bases; unmatched bases: 9. The CDR3 runs to 15 residues. The CDR3, as DNA: TGTGCCAGCAGGTCCGACAGGGATCCTCAAGAGACCCAGTACTTC. Protein sequence: CASRSDRDPQETQYF.

This clonotype appeared a few times. CDR3 sequence: CAISEDRNTDTQYF. The DNA for the CDR3 is TGTGCCATCAGTGAAGACCGGAACACAGATACGCAGTATTTT. The chain links TRBV10-3 to TRBJ2-3, with unresolved D. Germline CDR1 is ENHRY and CDR2 is SYGVKD. The CDR3 runs 14 residues. V shed 3 bases and J shed 2 bases, with 9 bases lying between them.

The CDR3 nucleotides are TGTGCCAGCAGTTCGGCTAGCGGGAGTTACGAGCAGTACTTC. Translated: CASSSASGSYEQYF. The chain carries TRBV12-3 or TRBV12-4 and TRBJ2-7; TRBD2 aligns across 10 bases. This CDR3 is built from 14 residues. Trimming took 4 bases from V and 4 from J; bases not matched to a gene: 4.

V and J are TRBV7-2 and TRBJ2-1; 11 bases agree with TRBD2. CDR1 SGHTA and CDR2 FQGNSA come from the germline V gene. The trim removed 5 bases at V and 6 bases at J, leaving 6 bases unmatched. CDR3 size: 15 residues. The CDR3 loop is CASSPPGLAVNEQFF. The CDR3, as DNA: TGTGCCAGCAGCCCACCGGGACTAGCGGTCAATGAGCAGTTCTTC.

This clonotype was observed a few times. V and J are TRBV20-1 and TRBJ2-1, with 7 bases identical to TRBD2. V dropped 3 bases and J dropped 4; count of bases not matched to a gene: 12. Germline V gene data show CDR1 as DFQATT and CDR2 as SNEGSKA (reference sequence). The CDR3 spans 16 residues. The CDR3 sequence is CSASGRTSDAYNEQFF. As DNA, the CDR3 is TGCAGTGCTAGTGGGAGAACTAGCGACGCATACAATGAGCAGTTCTTC.

This clonotype was observed a few times. This sequence joins TRBV20-1 and TRBJ1-2; no reliable D call. This CDR3 region has 12 residues. V dropped 2 bases and J dropped 8 bases, with 12 bases sitting between them. Germline CDR1 DFQATT, CDR2 SNEGSKA (reference sequence). The CDR3, as DNA: TGCAGTGCTAGACAGGCCGGTGAGGGCTACACCTTC. Encoded protein: CSARQAGEGYTF.